The sequence of this TCR beta chain was determined in a study of neurological immune-mediated disorders. The CDR3 totals 13 residues. The germline CDR1 and CDR2 sequences are SGHDN and FVKESK. V trimming: 1 base; J trimming: 5 bases; junction bases outside the gene matches: 2. TCRdb processed the 5' RACE reads anew with MiXCR; each CDR3 protein has one entry. The repertoire includes roughly 50,000 distinct CDR3 sequences, roughly a quarter of them detected once, and 23% sits in the top ten. The rearrangement links TRBV14 to TRBJ2-7; 7 bases fit TRBD2. This clonotype was sampled from a woman in her 70s in good health. Sequenced material: PBMCs. In DNA, the CDR3 is TGTGCCAGCAGCCAAGTGGGGGGGAACGAGCAGTACTTC. Residues: CASSQVGGNEQYF.